The 23 T cell receptor beta chains reported below all come from one sample, sequenced in a study of regulatory T cells in long-lasting Graves disease. Both iRepertoire HTBI primers and Arm-PCR of CDR3 regions were used to build the TCR beta libraries. TCRdb re-analysed the multiplex PCR reads in MiXCR, keeping a single row per CDR3 protein. The sample yields approximately 350,000 distinct CDR3 sequences, under 20% seen once. Noted time point: newly diagnosed GD, antithyroid drugs for less than 3 months. With RNA extracted from PBMCs as input, the TCR library was made. These data were also reused for a study on T cells in Graves' hyperthyroidism and ophthalmopathy.

This specimen consisted of peripheral blood mononuclear cells (PBMCs), obtained at new diagnosis, from a patient treated with antithyroid drugs. All receptors come from a woman aged 18-29 years with Graves disease.

This clonotype was seen a handful of times. This rearrangement joins TRBV4-1 to TRBJ1-1; maybe TRBD1 (6 bases). CDR1 is MGHRA and CDR2 is YSYEKL in the germline V gene. Deletions cut 9 bases from V and 1 base from J, with 12 bases between. This CDR3 is 13 amino acids long. The CDR3 coding sequence is TGCGCCAGTTCAGGGGTACCGAACACTGAAGCTTTCTTT. As protein: CASSGVPNTEAFF.

This clonotype occurred many times. This chain joins TRBV20-1 and TRBJ2-7, with 9 bases identical to TRBD1. The CDR3 extends over 13 amino acids. After removal of 7 bases from V and 2 bases from J, the junction contained 6 bases not matched to a gene. Germline values: CDR1 DFQATT, CDR2 SNEGSKA (reference sequence). CDR3 sequence: CSGGDRDTYEQYF. The CDR3 coding sequence is TGCAGTGGGGGGGACAGGGACACCTACGAGCAGTACTTC.

Only a few counts were recorded for this clonotype. The gene calls are TRBV25-1 and TRBJ2-1; TRBD1 matches 8 bases. The J segment lost 6 bases and the V segment lost 5 bases, leaving 6 bases of the junction unmatched. In germline, CDR1 is MGHDK, CDR2 SYGVNS. The CDR3 extends over 14 amino acids. The CDR3 sequence: CASSRQGTRNEQFF. CDR3 sequence (DNA): TGTGCCAGCAGTCGACAGGGGACCCGCAATGAGCAGTTCTTC.

This clonotype was detected ten times or more. Germline is not matched at one junction end, which may reflect a read error. This rearrangement joins TRBV5-1 to TRBJ1-1, with TRBD1 matching 10 bases. This CDR3 is 15 amino acids long. Germline values: CDR1 SGHRS, CDR2 YFSETQ. The CDR3 here is CASSYRQGADTEAFF. CDR3 bases: TGTGCCAGCAGCTATCGACAGGGGGCAGACACTGAAGCTTTCTTT.

This clonotype was seen many times. The chain has TRBV12-5 and TRBJ1-3; D call uncertain. This CDR3 comprises 16 residues. Germline CDR1 is LGHNT and CDR2 is FRNRAP. V gave up 0 bases and J gave up 16 bases, with 25 bases separating them. CDR3 amino acids: CASGLVTTEGRPCGYF. CDR3 sequence (DNA): TGTGCTAGTGGTTTGGTCACAACTGAAGGACGGCCCTGTGGGTATTTT. The whole variable domain, filled in from reference TRBV12-5 and TRBJ1-3, reads DARVTQTPRHKVTEMGQEVTMRCQPILGHNTVFWYRQTMMQGLELLAYFRNRAPLDDSGMPKDRFSAEMPDATLATLKIQPSEPRDSAVYFCASGLVTTEGRPCGYFGEGSWLTVV.

This clonotype has ten or more counts. The chain recombines TRBV7-2 with TRBJ2-3; D remains ambiguous. The CDR3 consists of 14 residues. Trimming removed 5 bases from V and 2 bases from J, with 11 bases in between. Germline loops: CDR1 SGHTA, CDR2 FQGNSA. CDR3 DNA: TGTGCCAGCAGCCTTAGCCCGAACACAGATACGCAGTATTTT. Protein: CASSLSPNTDTQYF. Based on the CDR3 plus reference TRBV7-2 and TRBJ2-3, the full variable domain is GAGVSQSPSNKVTEKGKDVELRCDPISGHTALYWYRQSLGQGLEFLIYFQGNSAPDKSGLPSDRFSAERTGGSVSTLTIQRTQQEDSAVYLCASSLSPNTDTQYFGPGTRLTVL.

This clonotype was counted a few times. V usage is TRBV9 and J usage is TRBJ1-1; TRBD1 is a possible D gene (5 bases). CDR3 size: 14 residues. The V gene lost 4 bases and the J gene lost 3 bases, with 13 bases spanning the gap. Germline CDR1 is SGDLS and CDR2 is YYNGEE. CDR3 in amino acids: CASSYFDRDTEAFF. The CDR3 DNA sequence: TGTGCCAGCAGCTACTTCGACAGAGACACTGAAGCTTTCTTT.

The chain employs TRBV6-1 and TRBJ1-3; no reliable D call. The V end lost 6 bases, the J end lost 8 bases, and 11 bases lay between the germline ends. The CDR3 is 12 residues long. Germline V CDR1 and CDR2: MNHNS, SASEGT. CDR3 loop: CASRDLVYTIYF. The CDR3 nucleotides read TGTGCCAGCAGGGACTTGGTATACACCATATATTTT.

This clonotype was observed at least ten times. The genes are TRBV18 and TRBJ1-5; the D gene is possibly TRBD1 (5 bases). V was pared by 3 bases and J by 0 bases, with 9 bases between. Germline CDR1 KGHSH, CDR2 LQKENI. This CDR3 comprises 15 residues. For the CDR3, the DNA is TGTGCCAGCTCACCGCAAGGGGCTAGCAATCAGCCCCAGCATTTT. The encoded protein is CASSPQGASNQPQHF.

The rearrangement uses TRBV7-3 and TRBJ1-2, with 7 bases fitting TRBD1. CDR3 length: 14 residues. The J segment lost 4 bases and the V segment lost 5 bases, leaving 7 bases of the junction unmatched. Germline lookup yields CDR1 SGHTA and CDR2 FQGTGA. The CDR3 loop is CASSASTGSYGYTF. As DNA, the CDR3 is TGTGCCAGCAGCGCGTCGACAGGGAGCTATGGCTACACCTTC.

This clonotype occurred many times. This chain joins TRBV11-2 and TRBJ1-2, with D hard to call. Germline CDR1 SGHAT, CDR2 FQNNGV. The CDR3 consists of 13 residues. The V gene lost 8 bases and the J gene lost 2 bases, with 12 bases spanning the gap. The DNA for the CDR3 is TGTGCCAGCGGCGGATTAAACAACTATGGCTACACCTTC. This encodes CASGGLNNYGYTF.

This clonotype was picked up many times. V usage is TRBV12-3 or TRBV12-4 and J usage is TRBJ2-1; 12 bases map to TRBD2. This CDR3 contains 19 residues. V shed 0 bases, J shed 4 bases, and the junction held 10 bases outside the gene matches. Here the CDR3 reads CASSLALPTSGRGYNEQFF. CDR3 DNA sequence: TGTGCCAGCAGTTTAGCCCTACCGACTAGCGGGAGAGGATACAATGAGCAGTTCTTC.

This clonotype was counted many times. The genes are TRBV7-3 and TRBJ2-1; possibly TRBD2 for D (5 bases). Deletions cut 2 bases from V and 8 bases from J, with 16 bases between. Germline V gives CDR1 SGHTA, CDR2 FQGTGA. This CDR3 has 15 residues. The CDR3 loop is CASSLAGANPHEQFF. Here the CDR3 DNA reads TGTGCCAGCAGCTTAGCGGGTGCAAATCCACATGAGCAGTTCTTC.

The table lists this clonotype with many counts. A read error may account for a junction end that differs from germline. The CDR3 nucleotides are TGTGCCAGCAGCTTGCTCGGGAAAGAGACCCAGTACTTC. Protein: CASSLLGKETQYF. This chain uses TRBV5-1 with TRBJ2-5, with a tentative D call TRBD2 (5 bases). The CDR3 is made up of 13 amino acids. The germline V gene has CDR1 SGHRS and CDR2 YFSETQ.

The genes are TRBV12-3 or TRBV12-4 and TRBJ2-1, with D tentatively TRBD1 or TRBD2 (5 bases each). This CDR3 is 18 amino acids long. V shed 3 bases and J shed 1 base, with 19 bases lying between them. The CDR3 sequence: CASSFQGAREGSYNEQFF. DNA for the CDR3: TGTGCCAGCAGTTTTCAAGGGGCCCGTGAGGGATCCTACAATGAGCAGTTCTTC.

This clonotype was seen a handful of times. The chain combines TRBV28 with TRBJ1-4, with 8 bases fitting TRBD1. V was pared by 4 bases and J by 6 bases, with 7 bases of the junction left unmatched. The germline CDR1 and CDR2 sequences are MDHEN and SYDVKM. The CDR3 has 15 amino acids. Written as DNA, the CDR3 is TGTGCCAGCAGTTCTACGACAGGGGTAGATGAAAAACTGTTTTTT. Protein: CASSSTTGVDEKLFF.

This clonotype was detected ten times or more. V gene TRBV20-1 combines with J gene TRBJ2-7; tentatively, D is TRBD2 (5 bases). Trimming pared 4 bases from V and 6 bases from J, leaving 13 bases between. The CDR3 is made up of 12 amino acids. Germline CDR1 reads DFQATT; CDR2 reads SNEGSKA (reference sequence). The CDR3 here is CSATELGSEQYF. In DNA, the CDR3 is TGCAGTGCTACGGAGCTGGGGAGCGAGCAGTACTTC.

The gene calls are TRBV20-1 and TRBJ1-1; 7 positions match TRBD1. The length of the CDR3 is 15 residues. The V and J ends lost 3 bases and 1 base, in that order; junction bases with no gene match: 8. Germline V gives CDR1 DFQATT, CDR2 SNEGSKA (reference sequence). For the CDR3, the DNA is TGCAGTGCTAGGGTGGCAGGGGGGAGGAACACTGAAGCTTTCTTT. It codes for CSARVAGGRNTEAFF.

Comment on this clonotype: A far larger clone is just one base off, so this is likely a read error. The chain links TRBV29-1 to TRBJ2-1; 11 bases line up with TRBD2. This CDR3 has 14 amino acids. Trimming removed 6 bases from V and 10 bases from J; junction bases left unmatched: 11. The V gene's germline CDR1 is SQVTM and CDR2 ANQGSEA. The CDR3 DNA is TGCAGCGTAACCGGGACTAGCGGATTCTACGAGCAGTTCTTC. The encoded protein is CSVTGTSGFYEQFF.

This clonotype was picked up many times. The chain employs TRBV5-1 and TRBJ1-4; tentatively, D is TRBD1 (5 bases). V was cut by 4 bases and J by 3 bases, with 13 bases left in between. The germline V gene encodes CDR1 SGHRS and CDR2 YFSETQ. This CDR3 spans 15 amino acids. The CDR3 loop is CASSPWGSSNEKLFF. CDR3 nucleotides: TGCGCCAGCAGCCCATGGGGGTCTTCTAATGAAAAACTGTTTTTT.

This CDR3 is CSLGHDYGYTF. DNA of the CDR3: TGCAGCTTAGGACACGACTATGGCTACACCTTC. The genes are TRBV29-1 and TRBJ1-2; maybe TRBD1 (5 bases). The CDR3 length is 11 residues. CDR1 and CDR2 (germline): SQVTM, ANQGSEA. Trimming took 8 bases from V and 3 from J, leaving 10 bases between them.

The chain recombines TRBV19 with TRBJ1-5; D not resolved. CDR1 is LNHDA, CDR2 SQIVND, per germline (reference sequence). The CDR3 runs to 12 residues. Trimming pared 6 bases from V and 4 bases from J, leaving 7 bases between. The CDR3 DNA is TGTGCCAGTAGGCCGGCGAATCAGCCCCAGCATTTT. Translating gives CASRPANQPQHF.

This clonotype was seen many times. CDR3 protein: CASSLAPSGRQETQYF. For the CDR3, the DNA is TGTGCCAGCAGCTTAGCCCCTAGCGGCCGCCAAGAGACCCAGTACTTC. This rearrangement joins TRBV7-8 to TRBJ2-5; 7 bases match TRBD2. CDR3 size: 16 residues. Germline lookup yields CDR1 SGHVS and CDR2 FQNEAQ. The V and J ends lost 0 bases and 1 base, in that order; junction bases with no gene match: 5.